The entry below describes one TCR beta chain. This CDR3 spans 14 amino acids. The data were obtained in a study of T-cell reconstitution after alpha-beta-depleted transplantation in children. As it was prepared, the TCRbeta library received unique molecular identifiers. TCRdb recomputed calls from the PCR reads with MiXCR, one row per CDR3 protein. The sample has some 450,000 distinct CDR3 sequences; 43% are singletons. V and J are TRBV12-2 and TRBJ2-1; TRBD2 is taken as the D call from the table, unchecked against the DNA. TRBV12-2 is a documented pseudogene. The specimen comprised PBMCs, sampled before TCRalphabeta/CD19-depleted stem cell transplant. The clonotype originates from a girl aged 2-15 years with aplastic anemia, due to receive a stem cell transplant. CDR3: CASRPQGLNNEQFF. CDR3 nucleotide sequence: TGTGCAAGTCGCCCCCAAGGACTAAACAATGAGCAGTTCTTC.